These 20 T cell receptor beta chains were sequenced from one sample in a study of blood T cell repertoires in COVID-19. Assay used: immunoSEQ multiplex PCR; TCRdb lists only in-frame clones, some missing. The data show over 150,000 clones, around nine tenths seen once. Sequencing was performed on peripheral blood. The receptors shown here come from a man in his sixties with COVID-19, enrolled during active disease.

Only one count was recorded for this clone. The rearrangement joins TRBV5-1 to TRBJ2-5; 7 bases line up with TRBD1. V dropped 4 bases and J dropped 1; count of bases not matched to a gene: 4. The CDR3 has 14 residues. Germline V gene data show CDR1 as SGHRS and CDR2 as YFSETQ. In DNA, the CDR3 is TGCGCCAGCAGCCAGGGACAGATCCAAGAGACCCAGTACTTC. Protein product: CASSQGQIQETQYF.

The V and J genes are TRBV7-2 and TRBJ1-2, with D possibly matching TRBD1 (5 bases). Trimming took 4 bases from V and 8 from J, leaving 14 bases between them. CDR1 and CDR2 (germline): SGHTA, FQGNSA. CDR3 length equals 13 residues. CDR3 nucleotide sequence: TGTGCCAGCAGCTCGACAGACCGTGGGGGCTACACCTTC. It specifies CASSSTDRGGYTF.

The rearrangement uses TRBV7-2 and TRBJ2-7; TRBD2 agrees at 7 bases. CDR1 SGHTA and CDR2 FQGNSA come from the germline V gene. The V and J ends lost 5 bases and 0 bases, in that order; junction bases with no gene match: 13. This CDR3 is 17 amino acids long. The CDR3: CASSPGPTAGSSYEQYF. The CDR3 DNA follows: TGTGCCAGCAGCCCCGGGCCCACAGCGGGGTCCTCCTACGAGCAGTACTTC.

The V and J genes are TRBV6-4 and TRBJ2-1, with TRBD2 identical over 8 bases. Germline CDR1 is MRHNA and CDR2 is SNTAGT. The CDR3 is 13 residues long. Trimming at V came to 4 bases and at J to 9 bases, leaving 5 bases not matched to a gene. The CDR3 reads CASSAGTSGEQFF. CDR3 coding DNA: TGTGCCAGCAGTGCCGGGACTAGTGGTGAGCAGTTCTTC.

The chain uses TRBV6-2 or TRBV6-3 and TRBJ1-2; tentative D call: TRBD1 (6 bases). The CDR3 is made up of 15 amino acids. Trimming stripped 4 bases from V and 1 base from J, with 13 bases between. Germline loops: CDR1 MNHEY, CDR2 SVGEGT. For the CDR3, the DNA is TGTGCCAGCAGTTCGCCGGACAGACTTAACTATGGCTACACCTTC. It codes for CASSSPDRLNYGYTF.

The chain employs TRBV5-5 and TRBJ2-1; 9 bases map to TRBD1. Germline V gene lookup returns CDR1 SGHKS and CDR2 YYEKEE (reference sequence). Germline trimming cut 2 bases from V and 6 bases from J; bases unmatched to any gene: 6. The CDR3 has 15 residues. This CDR3 is CASSLTGQGSNEQFF. The CDR3 nucleotides are TGTGCCAGCAGCTTAACGGGACAGGGCAGCAATGAGCAGTTCTTC.

The J gene is TRBJ2-5, the V gene TRBV10-3; D might be TRBD1 (5 bases). The CDR3 is 14 amino acids. CDR1 and CDR2 from the germline V gene are ENHRY and SYGVKD. V was clipped by 10 bases and J by 4 bases, with 19 bases between them. The CDR3 loop reads CATKETEWRETQYF. CDR3 coding DNA: TGTGCCACCAAGGAGACAGAGTGGCGAGAGACCCAGTACTTC.

V gene TRBV6-6 combines with J gene TRBJ1-3, with 8 nucleotides matching TRBD1. The CDR3 contains 15 residues. The junction had 7 bases not matched to a gene; V was cut back by 5 bases and J by 4 bases. CDR1 is MNHNY and CDR2 is SVGAGI in the germline V gene (reference sequence). The CDR3 sequence is CASSARQGSGNTIYF. In nucleotides, the CDR3 is TGTGCCAGCAGTGCGAGACAGGGGTCGGGAAACACCATATATTTT.

This chain links TRBV5-1 with TRBJ2-1; 7 positions match TRBD1. CDR1 SGHRS and CDR2 YFSETQ come from the germline V gene. The J segment lost 3 bases and the V segment lost 4 bases, leaving 4 bases of the junction unmatched. The CDR3 loop spans 14 amino acids. For the CDR3, the DNA is TGCGCCAGCAGCGCGACAGGGTTCTACAATGAGCAGTTCTTC. Amino acid sequence: CASSATGFYNEQFF.

The chain links TRBV11-2 to TRBJ2-2, with 12 bases aligning to TRBD2. This CDR3 region has 20 residues. The V and J ends lost 4 bases and 3 bases, in that order; junction bases with no gene match: 15. Germline V gives CDR1 SGHAT, CDR2 FQNNGV. The CDR3 here is CASSSDVQRLAGVYTGELFF. CDR3 nucleotides: TGTGCCAGCAGCTCAGACGTGCAGAGACTAGCGGGAGTGTACACCGGGGAGCTGTTTTTT.

In the case of this clone: The junction does not match germline at one end; this may be a read error. The gene calls are TRBV7-7 and TRBJ2-3; the D gene could be TRBD1 or TRBD2 (5 bases each). The germline V gene has CDR1 SSHAT and CDR2 FNYEAQ (reference sequence). The CDR3 length is 13 residues. CDR3 loop: CASSLAQGDTQYF. The DNA for the CDR3 is TGTGCTAGCAGCTTAGCGCAGGGAGATACGCAGTATTTT. Looking up the rest from reference TRBV7-7 and TRBJ2-3 gives the full variable domain: GAGVSQSPRYKVTKRGQDVTLRCDPISSHATLYWYQQALGQGPEFLTYFNYEAQPDKSGLPSDRFSAERPEGSISTLTIQRTEQRDSAMYRCASSLAQGDTQYFGPGTRLTVL.

This chain uses TRBV5-1 with TRBJ2-7; 10 bases match TRBD1. Per the germline V gene, CDR1 is SGHRS and CDR2 is YFSETQ. The CDR3 runs to 16 residues. The V segment lost 3 bases and the J segment 6 bases; nucleotides outside the gene matches: 12. The CDR3 coding sequence is TGCGCCAGCAGCTCCGGGACAGGGGTGTTGTTGGGCGAGCAGTACTTC. Residues: CASSSGTGVLLGEQYF.

The V and J genes are TRBV5-1 and TRBJ1-2; the match to TRBD1 covers 8 bases. CDR1 SGHRS and CDR2 YFSETQ come from the germline V gene. The length of the CDR3 is 15 residues. The V segment lost 4 bases and the J segment 7 bases; nucleotides outside the gene matches: 12. The CDR3 loop is CASSGTGGASGGYTF. The CDR3 DNA is TGCGCCAGCAGCGGCACAGGGGGGGCAAGCGGTGGCTACACCTTC. Full variable domain (remainder filled in from reference TRBV5-1 and TRBJ1-2): KAGVTQTPRYLIKTRGQQVTLSCSPISGHRSVSWYQQTPGQGLQFLFEYFSETQRNKGNFPGRFSGRQFSNSRSEMNVSTLELGDSALYLCASSGTGGASGGYTFGSGTRLTVV.

The DNA for the CDR3 is TGTGCCAGCAGCCAAGAGCAGACAGGGGCTGGCGAAAAACTGTTTTTT. Its protein is CASSQEQTGAGEKLFF. The chain couples TRBV3-1 (or the pseudogene TRBV3-2) to TRBJ1-4, with TRBD1 matching 8 bases. J lost 8 bases, V lost 0 bases, and 8 bases had no gene match. Germline assignment: CDR1 LGHDT and CDR2 YNNKEL (reference sequence). There are 16 residues in the CDR3.

This clone was counted a single time. V usage is TRBV7-2 and J usage is TRBJ1-5; tentative D call: TRBD1 (5 bases). In germline, CDR1 is SGHTA, CDR2 FQGNSA. The CDR3 contains 14 residues. V lost 1 base and J 5 bases, leaving 9 bases between the germline ends. CDR3 amino acids: CASSLDGGDQPQHF. DNA for the CDR3: TGTGCCAGCAGCTTAGATGGGGGGGATCAGCCCCAGCATTTT.

This rearrangement joins TRBV4-1 to TRBJ1-4; D gene uncertain. In germline, CDR1 is MGHRA, CDR2 YSYEKL. The CDR3 sequence is 17 residues long. V lost 1 base and J 7 bases, leaving 19 bases between the germline ends. The CDR3 is CASSQGFGVVRGEKLFF. CDR3 bases: TGCGCCAGCAGCCAAGGGTTTGGGGTGGTCCGGGGTGAAAAACTGTTTTTT.

CDR3 protein: CASRPGTGDEKLFF. The CDR3 DNA follows: TGTGCCAGCAGGCCCGGGACAGGGGACGAAAAACTGTTTTTT. This chain links TRBV27 with TRBJ1-4, with 10 bases lining up with TRBD1. V shed 6 bases, J shed 8 bases, and the junction held 6 bases outside the gene matches. The germline V gene has CDR1 MNHEY and CDR2 SMNVEV (reference sequence). This CDR3 is built from 14 residues.

V and J are TRBV6-5 and TRBJ2-3; D might be TRBD1 (5 bases). The ends were cut back, 5 bases at V and 6 bases at J, with 12 bases in the middle. The CDR3 length is 13 residues. In germline, CDR1 is MNHEY, CDR2 SVGAGI. The CDR3, as DNA: TGTGCCAGCAGTCCCCGACAGAGGGATACGCAGTATTTT. It encodes CASSPRQRDTQYF.

This clone turned up a few times. This sequence joins TRBV3-1 (or the pseudogene TRBV3-2) and TRBJ2-7, with 8 bases fitting TRBD2. The length of the CDR3 is 17 residues. The germline V gene encodes CDR1 LGHDT and CDR2 YNNKEL (reference sequence). Germline trimming cut 0 bases from V and 5 bases from J; bases unmatched to any gene: 12. CDR3 nucleotides: TGTGCCAGCAGCCAAGATTTAGTGGGACTAGGCTTCAACGAGCAGTACTTC. Translated, it gives CASSQDLVGLGFNEQYF.

This clone came up once. J is TRBJ2-1 and V is TRBV12-3 or TRBV12-4; D is unresolved. V lost 6 bases and J lost 4, with 4 bases in between. The CDR3 covers 11 residues. The DNA of the CDR3 is TGTGCCAGCAGCTCGTACAATGAGCAGTTCTTC. Residues: CASSSYNEQFF.